The 10 T cell receptor beta chains below were found in one sample sequenced in a study of somatic reversion in DOCK8 deficiency. One-step amplicon PCR with EuroClonality-NGS primers amplified TRB from 80 to 100 ng genomic DNA. TCRdb redid the calling of the multiplex PCR reads with MiXCR, one entry per CDR3 protein. Of about 420 distinct CDR3 sequences listed, 26% were seen once; the top ten hold around two thirds. Sequencing used blood. The source is a human donor with DOCK8 deficiency.

The V and J genes are TRBV20-1 and TRBJ1-1; TRBD1 matches at 7 bases. There are 14 residues in the CDR3. CDR1 is DFQATT, CDR2 SNEGSKA, per germline (reference sequence). With V trimmed by 4 bases and J by 3 bases, 8 bases remained unmatched. CDR3 protein: CSAINNRGDTEAFF. CDR3 DNA: TGCAGTGCTATCAACAACAGGGGCGACACTGAAGCTTTCTTT.

This clonotype is medium-sized within its sample. V is TRBV6-6 and J is TRBJ1-1; a possible D gene is TRBD1 (6 bases). CDR3 length equals 14 residues. Trimming removed 6 bases from V and 2 bases from J, with 13 bases in between. Germline V gene lookup returns CDR1 MNHNY and CDR2 SVGAGI (reference sequence). CDR3 in DNA: TGTGCCAGCAGGGTGACAGGTACAAACACTGAAGCTTTCTTT. Protein sequence: CASRVTGTNTEAFF.

The CDR3 sequence is CASSFEQGPYEQYF. In nucleotides, the CDR3 is TGTGCCAGCAGCTTTGAACAGGGCCCCTACGAGCAGTACTTC. The rearrangement uses TRBV5-6 and TRBJ2-7; perhaps TRBD1 as D (6 bases). The CDR3 totals 14 residues. CDR1 SGHDT and CDR2 YYEEEE come from the germline V gene. Trimming removed 2 bases at V and 2 bases at J, with 11 bases between.

By share, this clonotype ranks as large. This chain joins TRBV5-6 and TRBJ2-1; tentative D call: TRBD1 (6 bases). V gave up 1 base and J gave up 15 bases, with 14 bases separating them. The CDR3 covers 12 residues. Germline V gene sequence: CDR1 SGHDT, CDR2 YYEEEE. CDR3 in amino acids: CASSLKGVIGFF. CDR3 sequence (DNA): TGTGCCAGCAGCTTGAAGGGGGTCATAGGGTTCTTC.

This clonotype is medium-sized within its sample. The chain joins TRBV28 to TRBJ2-7, with D hard to call. The CDR3 has 13 residues. Trimming took 4 bases from V and 3 from J, leaving 10 bases between them. Per germline, CDR1 MDHEN and CDR2 SYDVKM. The chain's CDR3 is CASSSLPRYEQYF. The CDR3 DNA is TGTGCCAGCAGTTCTTTGCCGCGCTACGAGCAGTACTTC.

In its sample, this clonotype is medium-sized. CDR3 in amino acids: CASKDRSSGANVLTF. The CDR3 nucleotides are TGTGCCAGCAAGGACCGATCCTCTGGGGCCAACGTCCTGACTTTC. The J gene is TRBJ2-6, the V gene TRBV6-4, with unresolved D. Germline values: CDR1 MRHNA, CDR2 SNTAGT. CDR3 length equals 15 residues. Trimming stripped 7 bases from V and 0 bases from J, with 10 bases between.

The chain carries TRBV20-1 and TRBJ2-5; D perhaps matches TRBD2 (7 bases). This CDR3 contains 13 residues. The germline V and J ends were trimmed by 1 base and 10 bases, with 16 bases remaining between them. Germline CDR1 reads DFQATT; CDR2 reads SNEGSKA (reference sequence). Here the CDR3 reads CSARVGGGGDQYF. The CDR3 nucleotides read TGCAGTGCTAGAGTTGGGGGGGGCGGAGACCAGTACTTC.

Concerning this clonotype itself: A read error likely explains this, since a far larger clone differs by one base. This sequence joins TRBV30 and TRBJ1-6; a possible D gene is TRBD1 (5 bases). The end of the DNA aligns better with TRBJ1-1, so the J call may be wrong. There are 14 residues in the CDR3. Germline CDR1 is GTSNPN and CDR2 is SVGIG (reference sequence). The CDR3 protein is CAWNLRGGSAEAFF. CDR3 sequence (DNA): TGTGCCTGGAATTTACGGGGGGGAAGCGCTGAAGCTTTCTTT.

This clonotype is medium-sized (0.01 to 0.1%) within its sample. The chain joins TRBV28 to TRBJ1-4; 8 bases match TRBD1. V lost 7 bases, J lost 8 bases, and 9 bases stayed unmatched. This CDR3 comprises 14 residues. Germline V CDR1 and CDR2: MDHEN, SYDVKM. Written as DNA, the CDR3 is TGTGCCAGCACCCCAGGACAGGGAGGGGAAAAACTGTTTTTT. It codes for CASTPGQGGEKLFF.

The chain carries TRBV25-1 and TRBJ1-2, with TRBD1 matching 7 bases. Germline-derived CDR1 and CDR2 are MGHDK and SYGVNS. The junction had 5 bases not matched to a gene; V was cut back by 1 base and J by 3 bases. The CDR3 spans 15 residues. DNA of the CDR3: TGTGCCAGCAGTGAATCCGACAGGGAGGACTATGGCTACACCTTC. Protein product: CASSESDREDYGYTF.